This T cell receptor (beta chain) was captured by sequencing in a study of OX40 agonist ivuxolimab in advanced cancers. To note about this clone: Its matching antigen is unknown.

General study findings and limits: Part of the nonresponder group also had normalized T-cell clonal expansion that was low. No determination was made of the antigen specificity of the expanded peripheral T cells. Circulating CD4+ and CD8+ T cells showed clonal expansion by week 6 at 0.1 to 3.0 mg/kg.

Generated by immunoSEQ multiplex PCR, the TCRdb table keeps only in-frame clones and is missing some. The repertoire holds fewer than 80,000 clones, with approximately 85% as singletons. Trimming stripped 0 bases from V and 5 bases from J, with 12 bases between. Germline loops: CDR1 SGHTA, CDR2 FQGNSA. The CDR3 has 15 amino acids. The chain is built from TRBV7-2 and TRBJ2-3, with D tentatively TRBD1 (6 bases). The TCR originated in an adult with an advanced solid tumor such as melanoma, head and neck, liver or kidney cancer. Specimen: CD4+ or CD8+ T cells sorted from blood, collected in a trial of the OX40 agonist ivuxolimab. The CDR3 loop reads CASSLARQGRDTQYF. In DNA form, the CDR3 reads TGTGCCAGCAGCTTAGCGAGGCAGGGGAGAGATACGCAGTATTTT.